The 32 T cell receptor beta chains below come from one sample, sequenced in a study of control samples from healthy donors and cancer patients. Measured with immunoSEQ multiplex PCR; TCRdb has only the in-frame clones, and not every one. The sample consists of about 100,000 clones, around nine tenths of them appearing once. The source material was blood. Source of these receptors: a man aged 25 to 45 in good health.

This chain links TRBV18 with TRBJ2-7, with D perhaps TRBD1 (6 bases). The ends were cut back, 1 base at V and 3 bases at J, with 7 bases in the middle. The CDR3 contains 13 residues. CDR1 and CDR2 (germline): KGHSH, LQKENI. The CDR3: CASSPQGDYEQYF. The DNA of the CDR3 is TGTGCCAGCTCACCACAGGGGGACTACGAGCAGTACTTC.

The chain uses TRBV3-1 (or the pseudogene TRBV3-2) and TRBJ1-6, with D possibly TRBD1 on 5 matching bases. CDR3 length equals 16 residues. The germline CDR1 and CDR2 sequences are LGHDT and YNNKEL (reference sequence). V was trimmed by 2 bases and J by 7 bases, leaving 15 bases between them. The CDR3 protein is CASSQLSGTPNSPLHF. For the CDR3, the DNA is TGTGCCAGCAGCCAATTGTCAGGGACTCCGAATTCACCCCTCCACTTT.

This clone was seen only a few times. The chain is built from TRBV4-2 and TRBJ1-2; 7 positions agree with TRBD1. The CDR3 extends over 14 amino acids. After removal of 0 bases from V and 7 bases from J, the junction contained 5 bases not matched to a gene. Germline-derived CDR1 and CDR2 are LGHNA and YNFKEQ. The CDR3 protein is CASSQERGPRGYTF. The CDR3 nucleotides are TGTGCCAGCAGCCAAGAAAGGGGGCCTCGTGGCTACACCTTC.

J is TRBJ2-5 and V is TRBV27; 14 bases line up with TRBD2. This CDR3 has 17 amino acids. Germline V gene lookup returns CDR1 MNHEY and CDR2 SMNVEV (reference sequence). J was trimmed by 5 bases and V by 4 bases; bases with no gene match: 9. The CDR3 spells CASSSPGLAGVVETQYF. DNA of the CDR3: TGTGCCAGCAGTTCACCGGGACTAGCGGGAGTGGTGGAGACCCAGTACTTC.

This clone turned up a few times. The V call is TRBV4-3, the J call TRBJ2-2; D is possibly TRBD2 (5 bases). The CDR3 length is 16 residues. V was clipped by 4 bases and J by 4 bases, with 16 bases between them. The germline CDR1 and CDR2 sequences are LGHNA and YSLEER. CDR3 amino acids: CASSRSGEIGTGELFF. CDR3 nucleotides: TGCGCCAGCAGCCGTTCCGGGGAGATAGGCACCGGGGAGCTGTTTTTT.

V usage is TRBV5-1 and J usage is TRBJ2-5; D is unclear. The CDR3 totals 14 residues. Germline V CDR1 and CDR2: SGHRS, YFSETQ. V dropped 1 base and J dropped 0 bases, with 7 bases sitting between them. The CDR3 sequence is CASSLRPDQETQYF. The CDR3, as DNA: TGCGCCAGCAGCTTGAGACCAGACCAAGAGACCCAGTACTTC.

The genes are TRBV4-1 and TRBJ1-4, with D maybe TRBD1 (5 bases). Germline-derived CDR1 and CDR2 are MGHRA and YSYEKL. The V end was cut by 7 bases, the J end by 7 bases, with 22 bases between. CDR3 length: 16 amino acids. Here the CDR3 reads CASTRLPRRGSEKLFF. CDR3 bases: TGCGCCAGCACCCGACTGCCCCGGAGGGGTAGTGAAAAACTGTTTTTT.

The V and J genes are TRBV5-1 and TRBJ2-7; D remains unclear. Germline V gives CDR1 SGHRS, CDR2 YFSETQ. The CDR3 runs 13 residues. Trimming took 2 bases from V and 3 from J, leaving 9 bases between them. The CDR3 spells CASSFPGYYEQYF. As DNA, the CDR3 is TGCGCCAGCAGCTTCCCAGGATACTACGAGCAGTACTTC.

Written as DNA, the CDR3 is TGTGCCAGCAGTGCCCGACAGGGAACTAGGGGCTACACCTTC. As protein: CASSARQGTRGYTF. The rearrangement links TRBV2 to TRBJ1-2, with TRBD1 matching over 7 bases. The V gene's germline CDR1 is SNHLY and CDR2 FYNNEI. V shed 4 bases and J 8 bases; nucleotides not matched to a gene: 10. There are 14 residues in the CDR3.

The chain recombines TRBV11-2 with TRBJ1-1; D is unresolved. The CDR3 is 13 amino acids. Trimming pared 3 bases from V and 7 bases from J, leaving 12 bases between. CDR1 and CDR2 (germline): SGHAT, FQNNGV. CDR3: CASSLGTGYEAFF. CDR3 DNA sequence: TGTGCCAGCAGCTTGGGAACGGGGTATGAAGCTTTCTTT.

This chain uses TRBV12-3 or TRBV12-4 with TRBJ1-2; unclear D gene. The CDR3 is made up of 12 amino acids. V lost 6 bases and J 6 bases, leaving 11 bases between the germline ends. For the CDR3, the DNA is TGTGCCAGCAGCTTCGAGGGTCATGGCTACACCTTC. Translation gives CASSFEGHGYTF.

The V gene is TRBV4-1, the J gene TRBJ1-5; tentative D call: TRBD1 (6 bases). V was pared by 0 bases and J by 1 base, with 10 bases between. Germline V gene lookup returns CDR1 MGHRA and CDR2 YSYEKL. The CDR3 contains 16 residues. The CDR3 nucleotides are TGCGCCAGCAGCCAAGAACAGGGCTTAAGCAATCAGCCCCAGCATTTT. This encodes CASSQEQGLSNQPQHF.

V and J are TRBV28 and TRBJ2-3, with 9 bases that match TRBD2. CDR1 and CDR2 (germline): MDHEN, SYDVKM. V shed 6 bases and J 3 bases; nucleotides not matched to a gene: 7. The CDR3 contains 15 residues. DNA for the CDR3: TGTGCCAGCAGCGTACCAAGCGGGAGGACAGATACGCAGTATTTT. It is translated as CASSVPSGRTDTQYF.

CDR3 in DNA: TGTGCCAGCTCACCATCCCATGCGGCCCTCGAGCAGTACGTC. It codes for CASSPSHAALEQYV. The rearrangement uses TRBV18 and TRBJ2-7; no firm D call. This CDR3 region has 14 residues. The germline V and J ends were trimmed by 2 bases and 6 bases, with 14 bases remaining between them. Germline V lookup: CDR1 KGHSH, CDR2 LQKENI.

This chain connects TRBV19 to TRBJ2-5; TRBD1 might be the D (5 bases). The germline gives CDR1 LNHDA, CDR2 SQIVND (reference sequence). CDR3 size: 12 residues. V dropped 5 bases and J dropped 4 bases, with 8 bases sitting between them. In DNA form, the CDR3 reads TGTGCCAGTAGTGATAGGGGAGAGACCCAGTACTTC. It encodes CASSDRGETQYF.

The chain carries TRBV5-4 and TRBJ2-5; TRBD1 agrees at 8 bases. CDR1 and CDR2 from the germline V gene are SGHNT and YYREEE (reference sequence). V was clipped by 9 bases and J by 5 bases; unmatched bases: 6. This CDR3 region has 12 residues. DNA for the CDR3: TGTGCCACGGGGACAGGCGGCGAGACCCAGTACTTC. Translated, it gives CATGTGGETQYF. The full variable domain, with the rest looked up from reference TRBV5-4 and TRBJ2-5, is ETGVTQSPTHLIKTRGQQVTLRCSSQSGHNTVSWYQQALGQGPQFIFQYYREEENGRGNFPPRFSGLQFPNYSSELNVNALELDDSALYLCATGTGGETQYFGPGTRLLVL.

The rearrangement joins TRBV3-1 (or the pseudogene TRBV3-2) to TRBJ2-1, with 7 bases that match TRBD1. J gave up 4 bases and V 2 bases, and 2 bases lay outside the gene matches. There are 14 residues in the CDR3. CDR1 is LGHDT and CDR2 is YNNKEL in the germline V gene (reference sequence). The CDR3 DNA follows: TGTGCCAGCAGCCAAAACAGGGGTTACAATGAGCAGTTCTTC. It codes for CASSQNRGYNEQFF.

This clone is categorized as medium-sized. V is TRBV6-2 or TRBV6-3 and J is TRBJ1-6, with D possibly TRBD1 on 6 matching bases. Deletions cut 2 bases from V and 7 bases from J, with 9 bases between. Germline V gene data show CDR1 as MNHEY and CDR2 as SVGEGT. The CDR3 extends over 14 amino acids. The CDR3 sequence is CASSYGGENSPLHF. The CDR3 DNA sequence: TGTGCCAGCAGTTACGGGGGCGAGAATTCACCCCTCCACTTT.

The V call is TRBV5-1, the J call TRBJ1-3; D unclear. Germline V gene lookup returns CDR1 SGHRS and CDR2 YFSETQ. The CDR3 has 14 residues. Trimming removed 0 bases at V and 8 bases at J, with 12 bases between. CDR3 in amino acids: CASSLENVGDTIYF. The CDR3 DNA is TGCGCCAGCAGCTTGGAAAACGTAGGTGACACCATATATTTT.

This chain joins TRBV7-9 and TRBJ2-1, with 12 bases aligning to TRBD2. CDR3 length: 15 amino acids. Germline loops: CDR1 SEHNR, CDR2 FQNEAQ (reference sequence). The trim removed 4 bases at V and 4 bases at J, leaving 2 bases unmatched. The CDR3, as DNA: TGTGCCAGCAGCTCCGGACTAGCGGGATACAATGAGCAGTTCTTC. It codes for CASSSGLAGYNEQFF.

This chain uses TRBV20-1 with TRBJ2-1; D is possibly TRBD1 or TRBD2 (5 bases each). CDR3 size: 12 residues. Germline V gives CDR1 DFQATT, CDR2 SNEGSKA (reference sequence). V was pared by 3 bases and J by 6 bases, with 9 bases between. CDR3 DNA sequence: TGCAGTGCTAGTATGAGGGGCAATGAGCAGTTCTTC. This gives the protein CSASMRGNEQFF.

Only a few counts were recorded for this clone. The chain has TRBV6-2 or TRBV6-3 and TRBJ1-4; D not certain. CDR1 and CDR2 from the germline V gene are MNHEY and SVGEGT. The V gene lost 6 bases and the J gene lost 5 bases, with 13 bases spanning the gap. The CDR3 contains 14 residues. This chain's CDR3 is CASSSFMENEKLFF. The CDR3 nucleotides are TGTGCCAGCAGCTCGTTCATGGAGAATGAAAAACTGTTTTTT.

The chain couples TRBV7-3 to TRBJ1-1; TRBD1 might be the D (6 bases). The CDR3 sequence is 14 residues long. Trimming took 1 base from V and 7 from J, leaving 13 bases between them. Germline lookup yields CDR1 SGHTA and CDR2 FQGTGA. CDR3 sequence (DNA): TGTGCCAGCAGCTTAAGGGCAGGGGAGGGTGAAGCTTTCTTT. Translation: CASSLRAGEGEAFF.

The chain couples TRBV7-8 to TRBJ2-3, with 9 bases identical to TRBD1. The CDR3 runs to 15 residues. Germline V gives CDR1 SGHVS, CDR2 FQNEAQ. Unmatched junction bases numbered 5, after V lost 1 base and J lost 6 bases. CDR3 sequence: CASSLGGTGRDTQYF. The CDR3 DNA is TGTGCCAGCAGCTTAGGGGGGACAGGGAGGGATACGCAGTATTTT.

The CDR3 here is CASSPAGQGAGTGELFF. The CDR3 nucleotides are TGTGCCAGCAGTCCGGCAGGACAGGGGGCGGGCACCGGGGAGCTGTTTTTT. The rearrangement joins TRBV27 to TRBJ2-2; 11 bases match TRBD1. Trimming at V came to 5 bases and at J to 4 bases, leaving 9 bases not matched to a gene. Germline loops: CDR1 MNHEY, CDR2 SMNVEV (reference sequence). CDR3 size: 17 residues.

This CDR3 reads CASSWAGGYTDTQYF. The CDR3 nucleotides are TGTGCCAGCAGTTGGGCCGGGGGATACACAGATACGCAGTATTTT. The gene calls are TRBV6-2 or TRBV6-3 and TRBJ2-3, with D possibly TRBD2 on 6 matching bases. With 4 bases removed from V and 2 bases from J, the gap between germline ends came to 13 bases. CDR3 length: 15 amino acids. The V gene's germline CDR1 is MNHEY and CDR2 SVGEGT.

J is TRBJ2-7 and V is TRBV7-2, with 7 positions matching TRBD1. V shed 4 bases and J 5 bases; nucleotides not matched to a gene: 8. Germline V lookup: CDR1 SGHTA, CDR2 FQGNSA. CDR3 length: 14 residues. CDR3 in amino acids: CASSSRQGIHEQYF. CDR3 bases: TGTGCCAGCAGCTCAAGACAGGGTATCCACGAGCAGTACTTC.

The chain recombines TRBV4-3 with TRBJ1-3; D remains ambiguous. Germline CDR1 reads LGHNA; CDR2 reads YSLEER. With 3 bases removed from V and 4 bases from J, the gap between germline ends came to 7 bases. The CDR3 runs to 13 residues. The CDR3 sequence is CASSQETGNTIYF. The CDR3 DNA reads as TGCGCCAGCAGCCAGGAGACAGGAAACACCATATATTTT.

The chain employs TRBV9 and TRBJ2-5; D unresolved. The CDR3 runs 12 residues. Germline loops: CDR1 SGDLS, CDR2 YYNGEE. V shed 7 bases and J shed 3 bases, with 10 bases lying between them. The CDR3 region is CASGDPEETQYF. The CDR3 coding sequence is TGTGCCAGCGGTGACCCCGAAGAGACCCAGTACTTC.

The chain links TRBV24-1 to TRBJ1-3, with 10 nucleotides matching TRBD1. The CDR3 runs 17 residues. Germline V gene lookup returns CDR1 KGHDR and CDR2 SFDVKD. V gave up 12 bases and J gave up 0 bases; unmatched junction bases: 13. This chain's CDR3 is CAATRQGAAYSGNTIYF. The CDR3 nucleotides read TGTGCCGCGACAAGACAGGGGGCCGCTTACTCTGGAAACACCATATATTTT.

The chain couples TRBV28 to TRBJ1-6; 9 bases agree with TRBD1. The CDR3 loop spans 16 amino acids. With 5 bases clipped from V and 7 bases from J, the junction kept 9 bases outside the gene matches. Germline CDR1 MDHEN, CDR2 SYDVKM. CDR3 coding DNA: TGTGCCAGCAGTGCTCACAGGGGGCGCGGGAATTCACCCCTCCACTTT. Encoded protein: CASSAHRGRGNSPLHF.

The DNA for the CDR3 is TGTGCCAGCAGCCCAGGGCGGAGCTATGAAAAACTGTTTTTT. It translates to CASSPGRSYEKLFF. The V call is TRBV5-4, the J call TRBJ1-4, with a weak D call TRBD1 (5 bases). Germline V gene lookup returns CDR1 SGHNT and CDR2 YYREEE (reference sequence). V lost 4 bases, J lost 6 bases, and 13 bases lay in between. The CDR3 totals 14 residues. Full variable domain (outside the CDR3, taken from reference TRBV5-4 and TRBJ1-4): ETGVTQSPTHLIKTRGQQVTLRCSSQSGHNTVSWYQQALGQGPQFIFQYYREEENGRGNFPPRFSGLQFPNYSSELNVNALELDDSALYLCASSPGRSYEKLFFGSGTQLSVL.